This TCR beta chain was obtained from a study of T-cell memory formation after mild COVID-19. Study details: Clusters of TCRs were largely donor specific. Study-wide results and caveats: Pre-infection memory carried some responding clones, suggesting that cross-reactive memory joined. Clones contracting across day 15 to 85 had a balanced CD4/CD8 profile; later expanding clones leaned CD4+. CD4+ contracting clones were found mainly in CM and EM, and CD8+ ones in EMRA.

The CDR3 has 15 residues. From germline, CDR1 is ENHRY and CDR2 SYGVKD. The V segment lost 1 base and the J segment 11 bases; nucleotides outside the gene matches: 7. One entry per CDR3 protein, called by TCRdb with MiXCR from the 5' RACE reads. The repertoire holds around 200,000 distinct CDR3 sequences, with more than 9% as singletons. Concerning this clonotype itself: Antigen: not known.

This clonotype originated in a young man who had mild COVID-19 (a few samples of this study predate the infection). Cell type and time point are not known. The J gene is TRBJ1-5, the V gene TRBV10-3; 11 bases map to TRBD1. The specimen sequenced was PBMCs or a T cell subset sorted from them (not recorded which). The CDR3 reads CAISEYGQGAEAQHF. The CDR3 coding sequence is TGTGCCATCAGTGAGTATGGACAGGGGGCGGAGGCCCAGCATTTT.